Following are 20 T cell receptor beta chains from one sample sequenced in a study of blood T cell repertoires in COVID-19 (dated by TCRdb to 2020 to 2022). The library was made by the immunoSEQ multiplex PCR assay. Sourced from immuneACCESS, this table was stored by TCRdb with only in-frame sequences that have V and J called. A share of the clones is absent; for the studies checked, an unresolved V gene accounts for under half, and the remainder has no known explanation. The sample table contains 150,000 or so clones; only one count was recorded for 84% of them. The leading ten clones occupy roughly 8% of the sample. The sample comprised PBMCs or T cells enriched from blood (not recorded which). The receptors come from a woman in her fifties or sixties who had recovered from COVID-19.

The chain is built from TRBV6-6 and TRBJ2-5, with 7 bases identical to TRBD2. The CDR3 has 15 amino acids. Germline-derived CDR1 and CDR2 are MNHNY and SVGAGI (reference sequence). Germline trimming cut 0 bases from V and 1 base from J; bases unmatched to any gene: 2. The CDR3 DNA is TGTGCCAGCAGTTACTCTGGGGGGGTCCAAGAGACCCAGTACTTC. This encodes CASSYSGGVQETQYF.

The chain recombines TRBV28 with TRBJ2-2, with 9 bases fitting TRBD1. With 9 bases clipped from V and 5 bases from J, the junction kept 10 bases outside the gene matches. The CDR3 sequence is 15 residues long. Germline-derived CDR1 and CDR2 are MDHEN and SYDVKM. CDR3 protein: CASASSGTGTGELFF. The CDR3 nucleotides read TGTGCCAGTGCTAGCTCCGGGACAGGGACCGGGGAGCTGTTTTTT.

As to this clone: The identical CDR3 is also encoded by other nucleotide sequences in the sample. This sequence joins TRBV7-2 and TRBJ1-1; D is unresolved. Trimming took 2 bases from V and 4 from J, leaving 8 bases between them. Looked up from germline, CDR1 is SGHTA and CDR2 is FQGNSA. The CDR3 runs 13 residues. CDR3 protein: CASSLTGGTEAFF. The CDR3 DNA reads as TGTGCCAGCAGCTTAACGGGAGGCACTGAAGCTTTCTTT.

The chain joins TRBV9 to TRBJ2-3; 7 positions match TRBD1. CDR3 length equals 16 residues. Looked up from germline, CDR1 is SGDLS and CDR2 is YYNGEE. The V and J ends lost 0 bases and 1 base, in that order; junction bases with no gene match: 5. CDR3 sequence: CASSVGGQKRTDTQYF. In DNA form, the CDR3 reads TGTGCCAGCAGCGTAGGGGGACAGAAACGCACAGATACGCAGTATTTT.

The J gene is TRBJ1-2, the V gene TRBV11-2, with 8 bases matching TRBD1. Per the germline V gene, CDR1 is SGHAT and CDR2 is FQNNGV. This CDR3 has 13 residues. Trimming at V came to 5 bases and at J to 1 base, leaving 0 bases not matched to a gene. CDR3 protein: CASSTGGNYGYTF. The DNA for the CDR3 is TGTGCCAGCAGCACAGGGGGTAACTATGGCTACACCTTC.

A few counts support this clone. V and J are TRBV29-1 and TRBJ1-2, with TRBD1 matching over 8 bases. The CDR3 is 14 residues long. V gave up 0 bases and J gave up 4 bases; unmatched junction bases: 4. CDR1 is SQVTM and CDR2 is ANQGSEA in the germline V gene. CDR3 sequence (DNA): TGCAGCGTTGAAGAAACAGGGGGTATCTATGGCTACACCTTC. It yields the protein CSVEETGGIYGYTF.

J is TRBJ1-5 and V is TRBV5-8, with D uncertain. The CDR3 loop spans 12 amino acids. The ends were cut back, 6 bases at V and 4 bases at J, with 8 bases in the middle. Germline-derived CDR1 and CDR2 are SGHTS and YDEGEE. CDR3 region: CASTGLNQPQHF. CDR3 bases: TGTGCCAGCACCGGTCTAAATCAGCCCCAGCATTTT.

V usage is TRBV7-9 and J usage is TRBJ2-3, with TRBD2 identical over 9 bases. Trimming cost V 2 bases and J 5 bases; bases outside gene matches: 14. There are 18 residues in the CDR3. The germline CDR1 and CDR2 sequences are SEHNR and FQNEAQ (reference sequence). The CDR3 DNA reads TGTGCCAGCAGCTTAATCCTAGCGGGGTCTTCTCGTGAAGATACGCAGTATTTT. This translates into CASSLILAGSSREDTQYF. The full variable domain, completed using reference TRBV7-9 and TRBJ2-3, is DTGVSQNPRHKITKRGQNVTFRCDPISEHNRLYWYRQTLGQGPEFLTYFQNEAQLEKSRLLSDRFSAERPKGSFSTLEIQRTEQGDSAMYLCASSLILAGSSREDTQYFGPGTRLTVL.

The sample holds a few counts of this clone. CDR3 in DNA: TGTGCCAGCAGCTTAGTCGGCGGGGGGAGCACTGAAGCTTTCTTT. Residues: CASSLVGGGSTEAFF. This sequence joins TRBV7-9 and TRBJ1-1; D perhaps matches TRBD1 (5 bases). In germline, CDR1 is SEHNR, CDR2 FQNEAQ (reference sequence). The CDR3 is 15 amino acids. Trimming left V 1 base short and J 4 bases short, with 13 bases between. Full variable domain (rest looked up from reference TRBV7-9 and TRBJ1-1): DTGVSQNPRHKITKRGQNVTFRCDPISEHNRLYWYRQTLGQGPEFLTYFQNEAQLEKSRLLSDRFSAERPKGSFSTLEIQRTEQGDSAMYLCASSLVGGGSTEAFFGQGTRLTVV.

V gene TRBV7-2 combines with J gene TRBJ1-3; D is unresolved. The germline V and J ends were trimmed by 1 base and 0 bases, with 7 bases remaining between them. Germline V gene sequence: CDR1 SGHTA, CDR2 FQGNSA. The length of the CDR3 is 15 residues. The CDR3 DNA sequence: TGTGCCAGCAGCTTAGACAGACCCTCTGGAAACACCATATATTTT. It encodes CASSLDRPSGNTIYF.

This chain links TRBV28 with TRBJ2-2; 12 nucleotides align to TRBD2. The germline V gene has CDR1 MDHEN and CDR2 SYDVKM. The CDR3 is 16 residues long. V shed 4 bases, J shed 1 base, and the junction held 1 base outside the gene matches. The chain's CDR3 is CASSSGLAGNTGELFF. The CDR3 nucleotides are TGTGCCAGCAGTTCGGGACTAGCGGGGAACACCGGGGAGCTGTTTTTT.

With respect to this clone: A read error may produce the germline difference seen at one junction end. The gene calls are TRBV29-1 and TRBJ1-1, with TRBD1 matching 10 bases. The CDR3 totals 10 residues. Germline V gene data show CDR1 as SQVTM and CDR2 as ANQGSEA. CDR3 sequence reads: CSVGDRGQSF. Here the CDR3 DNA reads TGCAGCGTCGGTGACAGGGGGCAAAGCTTT.

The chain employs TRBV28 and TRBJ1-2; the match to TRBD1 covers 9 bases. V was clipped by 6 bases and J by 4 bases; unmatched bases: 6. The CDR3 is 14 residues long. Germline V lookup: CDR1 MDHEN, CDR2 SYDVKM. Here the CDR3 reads CASSLQGAPYGYTF. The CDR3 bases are TGTGCCAGCAGCCTACAGGGGGCGCCCTATGGCTACACCTTC.

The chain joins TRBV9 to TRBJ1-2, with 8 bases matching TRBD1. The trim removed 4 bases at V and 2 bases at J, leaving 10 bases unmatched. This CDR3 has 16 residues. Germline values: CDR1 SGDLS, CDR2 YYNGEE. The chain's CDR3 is CASSLTDRGSNYGYTF. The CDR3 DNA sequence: TGTGCCAGCAGCCTAACAGACAGGGGTTCGAACTATGGCTACACCTTC.

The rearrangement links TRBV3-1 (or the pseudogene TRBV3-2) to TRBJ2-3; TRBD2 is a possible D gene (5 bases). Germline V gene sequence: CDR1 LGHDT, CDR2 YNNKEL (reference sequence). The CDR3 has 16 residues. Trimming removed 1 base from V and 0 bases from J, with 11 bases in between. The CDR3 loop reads CASSQGGGYSTDTQYF. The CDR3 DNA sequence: TGTGCCAGCAGCCAAGGAGGCGGGTATAGCACAGATACGCAGTATTTT.

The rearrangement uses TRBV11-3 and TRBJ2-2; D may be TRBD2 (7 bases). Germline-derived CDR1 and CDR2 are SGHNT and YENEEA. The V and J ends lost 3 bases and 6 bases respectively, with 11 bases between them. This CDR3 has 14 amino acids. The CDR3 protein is CASSFRGAAGELFF. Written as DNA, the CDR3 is TGTGCCAGCAGCTTCCGGGGGGCAGCCGGGGAGCTGTTTTTT.

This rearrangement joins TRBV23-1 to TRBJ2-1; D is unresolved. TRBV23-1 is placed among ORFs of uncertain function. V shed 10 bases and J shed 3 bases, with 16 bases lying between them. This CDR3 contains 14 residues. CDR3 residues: CATQMTESYNEQFF. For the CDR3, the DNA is TGCGCCACACAAATGACTGAAAGCTACAATGAGCAGTTCTTC.

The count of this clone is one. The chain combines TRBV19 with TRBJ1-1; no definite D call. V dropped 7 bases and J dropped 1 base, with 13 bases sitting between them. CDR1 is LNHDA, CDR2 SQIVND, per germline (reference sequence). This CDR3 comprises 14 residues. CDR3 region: CASIISHQNTEAFF. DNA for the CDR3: TGTGCCAGTATCATTTCACACCAGAACACTGAAGCTTTCTTT.

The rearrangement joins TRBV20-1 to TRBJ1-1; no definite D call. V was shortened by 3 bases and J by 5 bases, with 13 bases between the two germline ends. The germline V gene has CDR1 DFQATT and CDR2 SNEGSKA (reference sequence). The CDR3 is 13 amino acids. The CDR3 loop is CSASRVGGTEAFF. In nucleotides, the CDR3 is TGCAGTGCTAGTCGGGTCGGAGGGACTGAAGCTTTCTTT.

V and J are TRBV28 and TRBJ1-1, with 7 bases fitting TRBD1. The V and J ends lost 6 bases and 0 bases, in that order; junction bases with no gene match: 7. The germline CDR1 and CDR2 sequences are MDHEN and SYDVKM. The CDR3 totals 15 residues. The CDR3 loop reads CASSSTGAMNTEAFF. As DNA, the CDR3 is TGTGCCAGCAGCTCCACAGGGGCCATGAACACTGAAGCTTTCTTT.